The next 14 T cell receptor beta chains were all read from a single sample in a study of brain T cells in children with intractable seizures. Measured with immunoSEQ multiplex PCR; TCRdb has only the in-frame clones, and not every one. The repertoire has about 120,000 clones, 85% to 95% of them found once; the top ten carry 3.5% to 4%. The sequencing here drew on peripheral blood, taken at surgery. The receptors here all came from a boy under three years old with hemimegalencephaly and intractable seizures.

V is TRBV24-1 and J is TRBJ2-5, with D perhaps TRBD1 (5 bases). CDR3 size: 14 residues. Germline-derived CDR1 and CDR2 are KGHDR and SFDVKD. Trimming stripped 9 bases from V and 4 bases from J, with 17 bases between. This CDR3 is CATAQGPRRETQYF. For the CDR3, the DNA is TGTGCCACCGCCCAGGGCCCCCGGAGAGAGACCCAGTACTTC.

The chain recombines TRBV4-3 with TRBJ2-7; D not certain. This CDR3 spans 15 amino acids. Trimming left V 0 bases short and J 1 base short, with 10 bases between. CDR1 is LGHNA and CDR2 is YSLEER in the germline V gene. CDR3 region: CASSQDLGLSYEQYF. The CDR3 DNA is TGCGCCAGCAGCCAAGATTTAGGGTTATCCTACGAGCAGTACTTC.

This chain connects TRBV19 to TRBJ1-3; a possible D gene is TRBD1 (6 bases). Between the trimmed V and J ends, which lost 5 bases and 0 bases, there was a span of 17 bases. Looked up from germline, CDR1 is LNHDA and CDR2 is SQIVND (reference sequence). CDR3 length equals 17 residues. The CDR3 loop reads CASSPMGHRSSGNTIYF. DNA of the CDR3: TGTGCCAGTAGTCCTATGGGACACAGGAGCTCTGGAAACACCATATATTTT.

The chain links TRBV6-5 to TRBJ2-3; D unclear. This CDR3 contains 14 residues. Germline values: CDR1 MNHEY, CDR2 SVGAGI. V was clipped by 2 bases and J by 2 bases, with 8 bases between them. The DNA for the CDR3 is TGTGCCAGCAGTTACGGTCTTATCACAGATACGCAGTATTTT. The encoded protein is CASSYGLITDTQYF.

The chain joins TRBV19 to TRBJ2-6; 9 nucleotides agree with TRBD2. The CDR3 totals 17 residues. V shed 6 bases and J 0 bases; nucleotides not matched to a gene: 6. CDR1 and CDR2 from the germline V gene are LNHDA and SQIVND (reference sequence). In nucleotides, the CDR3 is TGTGCCAGTAGCTGGGGACTAGCCGCCTCTGGGGCCAACGTCCTGACTTTC. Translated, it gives CASSWGLAASGANVLTF.

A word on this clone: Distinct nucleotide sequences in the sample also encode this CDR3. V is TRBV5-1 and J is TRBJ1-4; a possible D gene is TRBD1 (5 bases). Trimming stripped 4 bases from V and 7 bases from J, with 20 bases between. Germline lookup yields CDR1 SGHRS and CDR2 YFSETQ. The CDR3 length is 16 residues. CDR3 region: CASSLVSPGRGEKLFF. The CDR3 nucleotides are TGCGCCAGCAGCCTGGTATCCCCGGGACGGGGTGAAAAACTGTTTTTT.

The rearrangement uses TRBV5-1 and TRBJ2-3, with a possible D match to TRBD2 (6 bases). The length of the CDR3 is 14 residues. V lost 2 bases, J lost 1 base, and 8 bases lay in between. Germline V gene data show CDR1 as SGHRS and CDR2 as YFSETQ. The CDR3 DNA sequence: TGCGCCAGCAGCTTAAGCGGGCGCACAGATACGCAGTATTTT. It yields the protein CASSLSGRTDTQYF. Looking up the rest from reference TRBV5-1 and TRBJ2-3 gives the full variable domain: KAGVTQTPRYLIKTRGQQVTLSCSPISGHRSVSWYQQTPGQGLQFLFEYFSETQRNKGNFPGRFSGRQFSNSRSEMNVSTLELGDSALYLCASSLSGRTDTQYFGPGTRLTVL.

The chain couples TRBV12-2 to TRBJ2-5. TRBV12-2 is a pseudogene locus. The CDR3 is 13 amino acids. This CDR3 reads CASRLEGGETQYF. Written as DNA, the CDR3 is TGTGCAAGTCGCTTAGAAGGGGGGGAGACCCAGTACTTC.

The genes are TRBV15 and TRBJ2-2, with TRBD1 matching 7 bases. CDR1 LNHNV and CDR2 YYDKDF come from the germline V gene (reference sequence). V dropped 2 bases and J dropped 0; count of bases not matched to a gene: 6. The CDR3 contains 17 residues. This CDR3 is CATSRWDRGSNTGELFF. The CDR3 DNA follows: TGTGCCACCAGCAGATGGGACAGAGGTTCGAACACCGGGGAGCTGTTTTTT.

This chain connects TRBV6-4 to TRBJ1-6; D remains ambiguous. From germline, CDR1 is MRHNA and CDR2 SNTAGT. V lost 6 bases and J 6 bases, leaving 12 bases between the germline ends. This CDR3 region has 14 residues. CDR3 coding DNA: TGTGCCAGCAGACACCGGGCCCTTAATTCACCCCTCCACTTT. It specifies CASRHRALNSPLHF.

The DNA for the CDR3 is TGTGCCAGCAGCTTCCGGGGGAAGGGTGTAGGGACCCAGTACTTC. Protein sequence: CASSFRGKGVGTQYF. The chain recombines TRBV28 with TRBJ2-5; a possible D gene is TRBD2 (6 bases). CDR3 length: 15 amino acids. CDR1 MDHEN and CDR2 SYDVKM come from the germline V gene. V dropped 6 bases and J dropped 7 bases, with 21 bases sitting between them.

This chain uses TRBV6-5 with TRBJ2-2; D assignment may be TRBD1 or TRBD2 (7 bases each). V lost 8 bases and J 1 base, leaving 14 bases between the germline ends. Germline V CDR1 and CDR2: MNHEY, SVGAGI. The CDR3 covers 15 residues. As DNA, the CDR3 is TGTGCCAGCGGGGGGGGACAGAGGAACACCGGGGAGCTGTTTTTT. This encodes CASGGGQRNTGELFF.

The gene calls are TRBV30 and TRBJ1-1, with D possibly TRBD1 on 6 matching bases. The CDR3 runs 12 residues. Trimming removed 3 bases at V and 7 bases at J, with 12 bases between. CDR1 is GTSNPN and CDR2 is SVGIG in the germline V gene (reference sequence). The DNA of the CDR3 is TGTGCCTGGAGGGGACAAGGGGTTGAAGCTTTCTTT. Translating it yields CAWRGQGVEAFF.

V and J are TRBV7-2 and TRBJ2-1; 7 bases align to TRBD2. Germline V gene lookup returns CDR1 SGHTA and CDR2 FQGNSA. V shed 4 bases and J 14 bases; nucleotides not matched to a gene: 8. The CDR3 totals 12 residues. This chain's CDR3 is CASSSSGTTKFF. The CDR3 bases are TGTGCCAGCAGCTCCTCCGGGACTACCAAGTTCTTC.